This T cell receptor beta chain was recorded in a study of blood T cells in healthy people across ages. The CDR3 length is 15 residues. The V and J ends lost 4 bases and 6 bases, in that order; junction bases with no gene match: 6. The germline CDR1 and CDR2 sequences are SNHLY and FYNNEI. A second PCR, run for about 7 to 11 cycles, used a sample-barcoded 5' primer plus a J-beta primer mix. Every single cDNA molecule received a tag from a template-switch adaptor with 12 random nucleotides. TCRdb re-derived calls from the 5' RACE reads in MiXCR, one entry per CDR3 protein. The sample yields 1,800,000 or so distinct CDR3 sequences, about two fifths seen once. Concerning this clonotype: Its antigen is not identified.

Findings and caveats of the study: Across the age range, TCR beta diversity per million T cells fell in a roughly linear way.

Donor samples were obtained from healthy Caucasian individuals from Russia, aged roughly 6 to 90. They isolated at least 6 million PBMCs from each sample. The specimen sequenced was blood. The V and J genes are TRBV2 and TRBJ2-1; 10 nucleotides match TRBD1. The sequence was obtained from a human donor in good health. The CDR3 sequence: CASSGPGQGFNEQFF. The CDR3 DNA reads TGTGCCAGCAGTGGACCGGGACAGGGGTTCAATGAGCAGTTCTTC.